Given below is one T cell receptor (beta chain) in context. The antigen is undetermined. This entry comes from a study of PD-1 blockade in classical Hodgkin lymphoma. The study, taken as a whole, reports: Healthy donors were reported to have higher baseline TCR diversity than newly diagnosed patients.

No patient escaped relapse after autologous stem cell transplantation, and brentuximab vedotin exposure varied. The CDR3 covers 15 residues. Germline assignment: CDR1 MDHEN and CDR2 SYDVKM. The germline V and J ends were trimmed by 6 bases and 8 bases, with 22 bases remaining between them. The data were produced by immunoSEQ multiplex PCR, yet TCRdb's version contains in-frame clones alone and is incomplete. The table has more than 70,000 clones, over 90% seen once. The clonotype was recovered from a human donor with classical Hodgkin lymphoma. The sequencing here drew on peripheral blood mononuclear cells (PBMCs), taken before the second cycle of nivolumab. The chain carries TRBV28 and TRBJ1-2; D unclear. The CDR3 protein is CASSAPPPGGPGYTF. CDR3 DNA sequence: TGTGCCAGCAGCGCCCCACCCCCCGGTGGACCGGGCTACACCTTC.